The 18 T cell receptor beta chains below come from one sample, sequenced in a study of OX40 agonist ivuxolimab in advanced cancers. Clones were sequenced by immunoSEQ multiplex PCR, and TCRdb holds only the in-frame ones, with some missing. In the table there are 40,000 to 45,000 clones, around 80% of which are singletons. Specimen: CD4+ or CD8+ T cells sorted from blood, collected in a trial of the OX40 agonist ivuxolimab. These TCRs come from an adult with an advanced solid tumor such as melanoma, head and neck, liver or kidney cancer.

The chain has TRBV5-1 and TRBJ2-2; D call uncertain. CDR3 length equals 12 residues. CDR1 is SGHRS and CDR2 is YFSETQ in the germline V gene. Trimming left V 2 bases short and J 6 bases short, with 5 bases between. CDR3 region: CASSFGAGELFF. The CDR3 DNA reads TGCGCCAGCAGCTTTGGCGCCGGGGAGCTGTTTTTT.

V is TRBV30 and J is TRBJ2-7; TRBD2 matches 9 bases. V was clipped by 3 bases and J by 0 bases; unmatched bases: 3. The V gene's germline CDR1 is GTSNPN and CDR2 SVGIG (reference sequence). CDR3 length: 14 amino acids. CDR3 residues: CAWRQREASYEQYF. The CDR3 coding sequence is TGTGCCTGGAGGCAGCGGGAGGCCTCCTACGAGCAGTACTTC.

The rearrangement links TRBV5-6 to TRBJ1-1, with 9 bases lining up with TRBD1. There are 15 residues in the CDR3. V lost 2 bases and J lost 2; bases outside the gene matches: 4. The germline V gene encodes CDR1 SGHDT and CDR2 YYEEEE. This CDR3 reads CASSFGDRENTEAFF. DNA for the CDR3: TGTGCCAGCAGCTTTGGGGACAGGGAAAACACTGAAGCTTTCTTT.

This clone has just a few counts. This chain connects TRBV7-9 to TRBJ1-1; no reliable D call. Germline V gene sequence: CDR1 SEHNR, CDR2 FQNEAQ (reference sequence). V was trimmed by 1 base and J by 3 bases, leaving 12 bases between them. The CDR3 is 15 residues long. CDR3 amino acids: CASSLEVVGDTEAFF. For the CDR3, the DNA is TGTGCCAGCAGCTTAGAGGTGGTCGGGGACACTGAAGCTTTCTTT. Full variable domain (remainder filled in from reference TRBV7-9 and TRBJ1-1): DTGVSQNPRHKITKRGQNVTFRCDPISEHNRLYWYRQTLGQGPEFLTYFQNEAQLEKSRLLSDRFSAERPKGSFSTLEIQRTEQGDSAMYLCASSLEVVGDTEAFFGQGTRLTVV.

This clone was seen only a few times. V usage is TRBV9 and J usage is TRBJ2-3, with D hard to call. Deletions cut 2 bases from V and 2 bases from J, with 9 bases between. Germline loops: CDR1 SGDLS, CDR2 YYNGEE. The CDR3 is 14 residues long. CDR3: CASSVSSYTDTQYF. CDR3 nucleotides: TGTGCCAGCAGCGTTAGTTCGTACACAGATACGCAGTATTTT.

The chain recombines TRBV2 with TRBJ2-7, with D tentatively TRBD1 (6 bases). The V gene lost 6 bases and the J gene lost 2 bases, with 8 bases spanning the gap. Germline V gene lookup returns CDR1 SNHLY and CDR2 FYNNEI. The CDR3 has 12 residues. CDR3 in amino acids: CASRGAAYEQYF. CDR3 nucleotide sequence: TGTGCCAGCAGGGGGGCAGCCTACGAGCAGTACTTC.

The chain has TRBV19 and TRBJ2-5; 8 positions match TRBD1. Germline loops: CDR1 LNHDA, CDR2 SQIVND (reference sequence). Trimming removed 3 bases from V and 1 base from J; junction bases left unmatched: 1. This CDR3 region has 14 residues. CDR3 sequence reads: CASSIGQGQETQYF. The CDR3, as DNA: TGTGCCAGTAGTATTGGACAGGGCCAAGAGACCCAGTACTTC.

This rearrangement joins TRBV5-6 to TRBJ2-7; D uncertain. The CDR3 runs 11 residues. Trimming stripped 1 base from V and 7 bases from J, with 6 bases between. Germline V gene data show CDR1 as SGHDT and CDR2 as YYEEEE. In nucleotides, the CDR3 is TGTGCCAGCAGCTTGACAGTAGAGCAGTACTTC. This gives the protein CASSLTVEQYF. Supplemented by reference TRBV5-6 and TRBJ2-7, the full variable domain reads DAGVTQSPTHLIKTRGQQVTLRCSPKSGHDTVSWYQQALGQGPQFIFQYYEEEERQRGNFPDRFSGHQFPNYSSELNVNALLLGDSALYLCASSLTVEQYFGPGTRLTVT.

CDR3 DNA sequence: TGTGCCAGCAGCAAAGTTTTTACTAGCGGGCACATCGAAGGAAGGTTTTACAATGAGCAGTTCTTC. Translation: CASSKVFTSGHIEGRFYNEQFF. J is TRBJ2-1 and V is TRBV21-1; the D call in the table, TRBD2, was not verified against the DNA. TRBV21-1 is given as a pseudogene. The CDR3 is 22 amino acids.

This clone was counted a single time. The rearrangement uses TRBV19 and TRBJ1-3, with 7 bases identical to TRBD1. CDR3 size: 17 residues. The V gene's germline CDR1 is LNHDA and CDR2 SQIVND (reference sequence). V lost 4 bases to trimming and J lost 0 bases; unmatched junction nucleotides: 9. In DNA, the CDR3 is TGTGCCAGTAGTACTCGGGACAGCGGTTTCTCTGGAAACACCATATATTTT. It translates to CASSTRDSGFSGNTIYF.

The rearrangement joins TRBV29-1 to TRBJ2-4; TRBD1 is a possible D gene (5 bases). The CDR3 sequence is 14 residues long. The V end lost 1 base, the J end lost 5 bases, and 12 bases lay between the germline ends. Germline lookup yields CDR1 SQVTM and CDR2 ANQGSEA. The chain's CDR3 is CSVEVGRVENIQYF. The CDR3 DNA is TGCAGCGTTGAAGTTGGCAGGGTGGAAAACATTCAGTACTTC.

The CDR3 sequence is CASSYSDRYNEQFF. The CDR3 nucleotides are TGTGCCAGCAGTTACTCAGACCGGTACAATGAGCAGTTCTTC. V is TRBV6-6 and J is TRBJ2-1; no clear D gene. This CDR3 region has 14 residues. The V end lost 0 bases, the J end lost 4 bases, and 7 bases lay between the germline ends. Germline V lookup: CDR1 MNHNY, CDR2 SVGAGI (reference sequence).

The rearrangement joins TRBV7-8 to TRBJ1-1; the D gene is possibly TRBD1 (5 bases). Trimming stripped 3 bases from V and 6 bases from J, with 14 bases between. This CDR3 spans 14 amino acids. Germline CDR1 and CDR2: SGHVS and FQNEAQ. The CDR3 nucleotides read TGTGCCAGCAGCTTTTTTCGGGGGGACGCTGAAGCTTTCTTT. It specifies CASSFFRGDAEAFF.

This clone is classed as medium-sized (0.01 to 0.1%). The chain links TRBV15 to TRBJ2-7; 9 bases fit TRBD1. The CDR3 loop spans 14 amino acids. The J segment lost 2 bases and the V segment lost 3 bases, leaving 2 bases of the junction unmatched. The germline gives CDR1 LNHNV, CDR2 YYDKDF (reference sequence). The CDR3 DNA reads TGTGCCACCAGCAGGGACAGGGGAACCTACGAGCAGTACTTC. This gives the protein CATSRDRGTYEQYF.

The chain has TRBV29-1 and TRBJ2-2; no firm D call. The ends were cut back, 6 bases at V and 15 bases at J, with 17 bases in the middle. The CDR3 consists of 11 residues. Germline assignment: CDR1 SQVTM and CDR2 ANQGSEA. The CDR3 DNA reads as TGCAGCGTGAATACAGTAACGCGGATGTTTTTT. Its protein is CSVNTVTRMFF.

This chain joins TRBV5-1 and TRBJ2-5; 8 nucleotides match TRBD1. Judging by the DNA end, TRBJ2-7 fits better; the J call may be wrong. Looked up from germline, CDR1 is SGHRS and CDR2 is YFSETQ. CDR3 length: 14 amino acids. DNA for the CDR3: TGCGCCAGCAGCTTTGTATACGACAGGGGCGAGCAGTACTTC. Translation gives CASSFVYDRGEQYF.

DNA for the CDR3: TGTGCCAGCAGCTTCGGACAGGAATCCTACGAGCAGTACTTC. Translated, it gives CASSFGQESYEQYF. V gene TRBV5-8 combines with J gene TRBJ2-7; 7 nucleotides align to TRBD1. Germline V gene lookup returns CDR1 SGHTS and CDR2 YDEGEE. The CDR3 loop spans 14 amino acids. V lost 2 bases, J lost 1 base, and 3 bases stayed unmatched.

This chain's CDR3 is CASSADRGLYEQYF. The CDR3 coding sequence is TGTGCCAGCAGCGCCGACAGGGGGCTATACGAGCAGTACTTC. The rearrangement uses TRBV9 and TRBJ2-5, with TRBD1 matching over 10 bases. The DNA matches TRBJ2-7 better at its end, which makes the J call doubtful. The CDR3 runs to 14 residues. Per germline, CDR1 SGDLS and CDR2 YYNGEE.